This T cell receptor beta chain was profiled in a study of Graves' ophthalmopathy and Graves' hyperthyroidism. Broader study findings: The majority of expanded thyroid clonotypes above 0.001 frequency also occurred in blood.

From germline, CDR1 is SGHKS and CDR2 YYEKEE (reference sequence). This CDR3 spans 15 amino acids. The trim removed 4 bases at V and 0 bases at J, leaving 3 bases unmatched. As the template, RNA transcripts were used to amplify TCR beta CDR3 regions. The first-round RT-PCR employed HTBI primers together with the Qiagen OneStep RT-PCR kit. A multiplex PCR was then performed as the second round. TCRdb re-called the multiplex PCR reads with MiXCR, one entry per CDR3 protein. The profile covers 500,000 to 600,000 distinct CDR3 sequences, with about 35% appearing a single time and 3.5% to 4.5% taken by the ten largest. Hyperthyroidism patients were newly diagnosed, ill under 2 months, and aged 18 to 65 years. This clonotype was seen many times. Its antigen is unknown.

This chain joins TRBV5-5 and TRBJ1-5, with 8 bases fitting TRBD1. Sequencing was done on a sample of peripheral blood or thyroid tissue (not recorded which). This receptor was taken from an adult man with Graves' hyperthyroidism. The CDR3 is CASSRTGSSNQPQHF. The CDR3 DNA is TGTGCCAGCAGCCGGACAGGGTCTAGCAATCAGCCCCAGCATTTT.